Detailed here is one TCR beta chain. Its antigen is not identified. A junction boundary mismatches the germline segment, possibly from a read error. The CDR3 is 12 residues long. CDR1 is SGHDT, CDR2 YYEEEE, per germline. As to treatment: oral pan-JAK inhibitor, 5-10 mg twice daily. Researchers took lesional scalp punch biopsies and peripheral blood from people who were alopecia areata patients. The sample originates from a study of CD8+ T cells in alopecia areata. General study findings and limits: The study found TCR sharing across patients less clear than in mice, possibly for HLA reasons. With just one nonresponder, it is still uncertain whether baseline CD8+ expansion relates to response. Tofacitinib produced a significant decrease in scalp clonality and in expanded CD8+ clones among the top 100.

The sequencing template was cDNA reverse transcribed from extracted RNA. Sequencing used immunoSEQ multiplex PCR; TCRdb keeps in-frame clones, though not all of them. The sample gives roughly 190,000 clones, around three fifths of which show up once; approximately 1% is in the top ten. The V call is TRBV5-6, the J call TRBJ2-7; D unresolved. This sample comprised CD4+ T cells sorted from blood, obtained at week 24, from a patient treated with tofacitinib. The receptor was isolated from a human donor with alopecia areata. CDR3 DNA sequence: TGTGCCAGCAGCTTGTATCCTGGCGAGCAATACTTC. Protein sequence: CASSLYPGEQYF.